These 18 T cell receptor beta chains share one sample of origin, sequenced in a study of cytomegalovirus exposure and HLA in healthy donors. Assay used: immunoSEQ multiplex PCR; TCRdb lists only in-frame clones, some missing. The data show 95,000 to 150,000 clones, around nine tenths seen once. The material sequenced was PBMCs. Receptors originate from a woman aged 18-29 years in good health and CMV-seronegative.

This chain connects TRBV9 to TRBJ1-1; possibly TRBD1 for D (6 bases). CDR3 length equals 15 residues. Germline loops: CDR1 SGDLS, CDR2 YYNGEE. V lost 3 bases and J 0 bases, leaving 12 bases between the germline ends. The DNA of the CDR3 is TGTGCCAGCAGCGCCCCGACAGGAATGAACACTGAAGCTTTCTTT. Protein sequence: CASSAPTGMNTEAFF.

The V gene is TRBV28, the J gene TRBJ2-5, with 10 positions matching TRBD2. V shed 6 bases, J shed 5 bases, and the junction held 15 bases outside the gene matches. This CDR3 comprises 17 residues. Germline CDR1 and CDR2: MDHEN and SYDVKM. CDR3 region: CASSPLGLAGERETQYF. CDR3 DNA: TGTGCCAGCAGCCCCTTGGGGCTAGCGGGAGAACGGGAGACCCAGTACTTC.

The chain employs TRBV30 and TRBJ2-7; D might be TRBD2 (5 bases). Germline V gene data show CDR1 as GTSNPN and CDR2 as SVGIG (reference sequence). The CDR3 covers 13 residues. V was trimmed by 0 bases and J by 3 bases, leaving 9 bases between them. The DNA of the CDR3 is TGTGCCTGGAGTGTAAGCGGAGACTACGAGCAGTACTTC. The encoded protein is CAWSVSGDYEQYF.

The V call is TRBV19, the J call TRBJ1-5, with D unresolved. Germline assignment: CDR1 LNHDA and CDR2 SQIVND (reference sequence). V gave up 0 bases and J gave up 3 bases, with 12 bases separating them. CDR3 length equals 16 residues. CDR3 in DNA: TGTGCCAGTAGTATAGAGGAGGGATCTTACAATCAGCCCCAGCATTTT. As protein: CASSIEEGSYNQPQHF.

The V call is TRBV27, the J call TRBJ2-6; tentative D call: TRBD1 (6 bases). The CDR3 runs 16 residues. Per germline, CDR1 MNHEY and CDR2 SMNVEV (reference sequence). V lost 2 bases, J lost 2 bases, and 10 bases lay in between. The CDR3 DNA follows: TGTGCCAGCAGTTTACAGGGGCAAACTGGGGCCAACGTCCTGACTTTC. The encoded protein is CASSLQGQTGANVLTF.

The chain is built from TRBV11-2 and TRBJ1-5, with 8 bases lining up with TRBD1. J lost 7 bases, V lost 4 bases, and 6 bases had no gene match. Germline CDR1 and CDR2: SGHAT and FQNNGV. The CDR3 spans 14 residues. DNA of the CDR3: TGTGCCAGCAGCTCCGGACAGGGCGGCCAGCCCCAGCATTTT. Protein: CASSSGQGGQPQHF.

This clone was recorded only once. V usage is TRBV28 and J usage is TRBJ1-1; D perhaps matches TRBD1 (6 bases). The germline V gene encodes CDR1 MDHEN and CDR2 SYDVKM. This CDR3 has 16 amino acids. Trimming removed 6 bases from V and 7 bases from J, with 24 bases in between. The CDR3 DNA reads TGTGCCAGCAGCCGGTCCGGGACACGTTGGAACGGTGAAGCTTTCTTT. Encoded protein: CASSRSGTRWNGEAFF.

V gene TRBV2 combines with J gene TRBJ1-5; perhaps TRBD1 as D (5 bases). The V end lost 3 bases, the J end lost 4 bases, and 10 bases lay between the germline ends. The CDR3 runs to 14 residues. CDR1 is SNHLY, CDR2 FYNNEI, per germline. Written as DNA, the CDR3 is TGTGCCAGCAGTGACACAGGAGGGAATCAGCCCCAGCATTTT. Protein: CASSDTGGNQPQHF.

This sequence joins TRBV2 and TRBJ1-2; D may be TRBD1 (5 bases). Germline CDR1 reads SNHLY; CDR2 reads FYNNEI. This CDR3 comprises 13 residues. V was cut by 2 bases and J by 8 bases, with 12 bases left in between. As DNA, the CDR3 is TGTGCCAGCAGTGAACCAGGGAAAGGGGGCTACACCTTC. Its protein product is CASSEPGKGGYTF.

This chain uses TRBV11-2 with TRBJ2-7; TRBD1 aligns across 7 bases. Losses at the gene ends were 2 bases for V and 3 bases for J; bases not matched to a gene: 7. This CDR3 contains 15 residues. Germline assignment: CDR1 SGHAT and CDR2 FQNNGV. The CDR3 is CASSLYRDRDYEQYF. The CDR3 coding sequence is TGTGCCAGCAGCTTATACCGGGACAGAGACTACGAGCAGTACTTC. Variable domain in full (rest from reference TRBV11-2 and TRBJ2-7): EAGVAQSPRYKIIEKRQSVAFWCNPISGHATLYWYQQILGQGPKLLIQFQNNGVVDDSQLPKDRFSAERLKGVDSTLKIQPAKLEDSAVYLCASSLYRDRDYEQYFGPGTRLTVT.

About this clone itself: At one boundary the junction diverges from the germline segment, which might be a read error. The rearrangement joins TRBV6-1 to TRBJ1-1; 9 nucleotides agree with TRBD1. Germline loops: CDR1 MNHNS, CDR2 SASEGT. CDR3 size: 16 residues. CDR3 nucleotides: TGTGCCAGCAGTGGGCCGACAGGGGGGTCGAACATTGAAGCTTTCTTT. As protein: CASSGPTGGSNIEAFF.

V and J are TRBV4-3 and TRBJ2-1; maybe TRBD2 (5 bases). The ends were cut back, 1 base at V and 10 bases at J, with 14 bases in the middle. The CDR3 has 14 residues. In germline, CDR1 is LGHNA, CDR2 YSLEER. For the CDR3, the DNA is TGCGCCAGCAGCCAAGGATTAGCCCGGAGGGAGCAGTTCTTC. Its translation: CASSQGLARREQFF.

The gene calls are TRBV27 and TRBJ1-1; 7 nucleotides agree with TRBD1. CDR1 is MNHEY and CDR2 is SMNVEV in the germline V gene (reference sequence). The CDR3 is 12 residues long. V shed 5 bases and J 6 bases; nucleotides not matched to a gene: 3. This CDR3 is CASSTTGAEAFF. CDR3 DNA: TGTGCCAGCAGTACTACAGGGGCTGAAGCTTTCTTT.

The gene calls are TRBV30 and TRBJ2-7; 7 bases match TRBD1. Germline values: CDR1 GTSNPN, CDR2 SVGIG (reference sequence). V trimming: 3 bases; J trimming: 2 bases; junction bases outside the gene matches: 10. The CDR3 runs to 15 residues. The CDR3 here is CAWRPNVGGPYEQYF. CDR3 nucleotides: TGTGCCTGGAGGCCAAACGTAGGGGGCCCCTACGAGCAGTACTTC.

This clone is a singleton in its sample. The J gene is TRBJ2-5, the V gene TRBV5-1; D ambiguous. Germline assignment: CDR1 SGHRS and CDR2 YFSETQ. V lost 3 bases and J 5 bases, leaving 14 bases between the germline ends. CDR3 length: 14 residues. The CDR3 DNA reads TGCGCCAGCAGCTCGGGTCTCAGATCGGAGACCCAGTACTTC. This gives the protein CASSSGLRSETQYF.

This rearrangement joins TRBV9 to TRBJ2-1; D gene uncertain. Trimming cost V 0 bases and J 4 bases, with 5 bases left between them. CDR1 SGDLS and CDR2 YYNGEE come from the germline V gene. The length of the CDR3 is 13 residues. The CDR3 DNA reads TGTGCCAGCAGCGTAGCCCAGTACAATGAGCAGTTCTTC. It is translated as CASSVAQYNEQFF.

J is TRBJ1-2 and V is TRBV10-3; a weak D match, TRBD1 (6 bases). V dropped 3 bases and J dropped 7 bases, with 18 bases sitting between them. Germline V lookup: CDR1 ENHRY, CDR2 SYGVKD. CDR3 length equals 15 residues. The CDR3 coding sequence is TGTGCCATCAGTGAACAGGGTGTTAAGGAGACTGGCTACACCTTC. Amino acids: CAISEQGVKETGYTF.

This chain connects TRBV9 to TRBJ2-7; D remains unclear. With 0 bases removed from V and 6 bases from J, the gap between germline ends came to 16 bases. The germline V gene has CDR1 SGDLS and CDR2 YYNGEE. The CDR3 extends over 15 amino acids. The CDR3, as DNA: TGTGCCAGCAGCGTAGGGCCAACAGAATTGGGCGAGCAGTACTTC. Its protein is CASSVGPTELGEQYF.